The 3 T cell receptor beta chains reported below all come from one sample, sequenced in a study of follicular helper T cells after annual influenza vaccination. Generated by immunoSEQ multiplex PCR, the TCRdb table keeps only in-frame clones and is missing some. The sample has 3,000 or so clones; approximately 79% are singletons. As to time point: 2014-2015 season, pre-vaccination. Sequences were derived from CXCR5+ CD38- circulating T follicular helper cells from blood, sampled on the day of influenza vaccination. Subset given: circulating Tfh, non-naive CD4+CXCR5+PD-1+ (ICOS+CD38+ or ICOS-CD38-). The receptors derive from an adult who received the influenza vaccine.

CDR3 in amino acids: CAISAKGPQETQYF. The CDR3 DNA reads as TGTGCCATCAGTGCTAAAGGTCCACAAGAGACCCAGTACTTC. The chain carries TRBV10-3 and TRBJ2-5; no clear D. The CDR3 spans 14 residues. The ends were cut back, 4 bases at V and 2 bases at J, with 11 bases in the middle. The germline V gene has CDR1 ENHRY and CDR2 SYGVKD.

This clone showed up just a few times. The CDR3 region has the DNA TGTGCCAGCAGCCACCACAGGTCGGACCAATACGAGCAGTACTTC. Its translation: CASSHHRSDQYEQYF. The rearrangement links TRBV4-2 to TRBJ2-7; a weak D match, TRBD1 (5 bases). Germline V gene lookup returns CDR1 LGHNA and CDR2 YNFKEQ. Between the trimmed V and J ends, which lost 3 bases and 4 bases, there was a span of 16 bases. This CDR3 region has 15 residues.

The J gene is TRBJ1-1, the V gene TRBV19; D gene uncertain. The ends were cut back, 6 bases at V and 1 base at J, with 12 bases in the middle. Germline assignment: CDR1 LNHDA and CDR2 SQIVND (reference sequence). CDR3 length equals 14 residues. CDR3 protein: CASRHPAQNTEAFF. The CDR3 DNA reads TGTGCCAGTAGACATCCGGCGCAGAACACTGAAGCTTTCTTT.